The clone carrying this T cell receptor (beta chain) was recorded once. Amplification of TCR beta CDR3 regions used RNA transcripts. The library came from an HTBI-primed first-round RT-PCR and a second-round multiplex PCR. TCRdb re-called the multiplex PCR reads through MiXCR, storing one row per CDR3 protein. The table lists about 400,000 distinct CDR3 sequences, 20% to 25% of them singletons. The data stem from a study of Graves' ophthalmopathy and Graves' hyperthyroidism. The length of the CDR3 is 14 residues. With 5 bases clipped from V and 2 bases from J, the junction kept 3 bases outside the gene matches. The germline V gene has CDR1 SGHAT and CDR2 FQNNGV. Clinicians made diagnoses from clinical symptoms, serum thyroxine, TRAb, thyroid ultrasound and orbital computed tomography.

The source material was peripheral blood. This TCR came from a woman younger than 30 with stable Graves' hyperthyroidism. The chain recombines TRBV11-2 with TRBJ2-7, with 10 bases identical to TRBD1. The CDR3 DNA reads TGTGCCAGCAGCGGGGACAGGGGCCCCTACGAGCAGTACTTC. Its protein product is CASSGDRGPYEQYF.